A single sample gave rise to the 11 T cell receptor beta chains below, sequenced in a study of T cell repertoires in cytomegalovirus infection. Via MiXCR, TCRdb re-called the reads, giving one row per CDR3 protein. Of roughly 77,000 distinct CDR3 sequences listed, under 5% are singletons. The specimen was PBMCs. Receptor source: a human donor in good health (CMV status not recorded). Some clones in this sample may be carry-over from other donors' samples.

This clonotype was seen at least ten times. The genes are TRBV28 and TRBJ1-4; 7 bases fit TRBD1. The CDR3 is 15 amino acids. Germline-derived CDR1 and CDR2 are MDHEN and SYDVKM. V was clipped by 0 bases and J by 8 bases; unmatched bases: 6. The CDR3 loop is CASSLWTGSGEKLFF. CDR3 sequence (DNA): TGTGCCAGCAGTTTATGGACAGGGTCGGGCGAAAAACTGTTTTTT. Filled out from reference TRBV28 and TRBJ1-4, the complete variable domain reads DVKVTQSSRYLVKRTGEKVFLECVQDMDHENMFWYRQDPGLGLRLIYFSYDVKMKEKGDIPEGYSVSREKKERFSLILESASTNQTSMYLCASSLWTGSGEKLFFGSGTQLSVL.

Many counts were recorded for this clonotype. The chain is built from TRBV11-2 and TRBJ2-7; TRBD2 matches 7 bases. CDR1 is SGHAT and CDR2 is FQNNGV in the germline V gene. V lost 4 bases to trimming and J lost 1 base; unmatched junction nucleotides: 16. CDR3 length: 18 amino acids. CDR3 sequence: CASSSRGAGRTPSYEQYF. In DNA form, the CDR3 reads TGTGCCAGCAGCTCTAGAGGAGCGGGAAGAACCCCTTCCTACGAGCAGTACTTC.

This clonotype occurred many times. This chain uses TRBV6-2 or TRBV6-3 with TRBJ1-1; weak D call: TRBD1 (6 bases). Trimming stripped 6 bases from V and 1 base from J, with 15 bases between. The CDR3 extends over 15 amino acids. CDR1 and CDR2 (germline): MNHEY, SVGEGT. CDR3 in DNA: TGTGCCAGCAGGATACAGGGAGGCGGGAACACTGAAGCTTTCTTT. Translation gives CASRIQGGGNTEAFF.

Within the sample, this clonotype is medium-sized. The V call is TRBV7-8, the J call TRBJ2-1; tentative D call: TRBD1 (6 bases). CDR1 is SGHVS, CDR2 FQNEAQ, per germline. Trimming pared 4 bases from V and 10 bases from J, leaving 14 bases between. This CDR3 is 13 amino acids long. CDR3 sequence (DNA): TGTGCCAGCAGCTCGACAACAGGGAAGGAGCAGTTCTTC. Encoded protein: CASSSTTGKEQFF.

This clonotype was counted at least ten times. The genes are TRBV28 and TRBJ1-2, with 7 bases lining up with TRBD1. V shed 6 bases, J shed 10 bases, and the junction held 11 bases outside the gene matches. CDR3 size: 13 residues. Germline-derived CDR1 and CDR2 are MDHEN and SYDVKM. CDR3 DNA sequence: TGTGCCAGCAGGACAGGGTCGGCTATTAACTACACCTTC. Translation: CASRTGSAINYTF.

This clonotype showed up many times. The chain carries TRBV7-2 and TRBJ2-5, with 9 nucleotides matching TRBD2. Trimming cost V 5 bases and J 5 bases; bases outside gene matches: 6. The CDR3 is made up of 14 amino acids. Looked up from germline, CDR1 is SGHTA and CDR2 is FQGNSA. CDR3 DNA: TGTGCCAGCAGCAAAAGCGGGGGGCCGGAGACCCAGTACTTC. The encoded protein is CASSKSGGPETQYF.

The chain combines TRBV7-9 with TRBJ2-3; unclear D gene. The CDR3 length is 12 residues. The germline CDR1 and CDR2 sequences are SEHNR and FQNEAQ (reference sequence). Trimming took off 2 bases at V and 5 bases at J, with 5 bases between the two ends. The CDR3 region has the DNA TGTGCCAGCAGCTTAATCATAGATACGCAGTATTTT. It is translated as CASSLIIDTQYF.

This clonotype was picked up many times. The V call is TRBV7-2, the J call TRBJ2-7; D ambiguous. V lost 0 bases and J lost 0, with 18 bases in between. CDR3 length: 18 amino acids. Germline V CDR1 and CDR2: SGHTA, FQGNSA. The CDR3 DNA reads as TGTGCCAGCAGCTTAGCGCAAAGTTTGGGTTGGAGCTCCTACGAGCAGTACTTC. Protein: CASSLAQSLGWSSYEQYF.

This clonotype was counted many times. V gene TRBV2 combines with J gene TRBJ2-1; no clear D gene. Trimming took off 6 bases at V and 3 bases at J, with 9 bases between the two ends. The length of the CDR3 is 13 residues. Germline V lookup: CDR1 SNHLY, CDR2 FYNNEI. CDR3 loop: CASRVGLYNEQFF. For the CDR3, the DNA is TGTGCCAGCAGAGTTGGGCTCTACAATGAGCAGTTCTTC.

This clonotype appeared many times. The chain couples TRBV3-1 to TRBJ2-5, with D possibly TRBD1 on 6 matching bases. The CDR3 extends over 15 amino acids. Trimming shortened V by 0 bases and J by 3 bases, and 11 bases separated the two germline ends. In germline, CDR1 is LGHDT, CDR2 YNNKEL (reference sequence). For the CDR3, the DNA is TGTGCCAGCAGCCAAGAGGTCAGGACAGAAGAGACCCAGTACTTC. It translates to CASSQEVRTEETQYF.

In its sample, this clonotype was seen many times. The rearrangement joins TRBV7-2 to TRBJ2-7; a weak D match, TRBD1 (5 bases). CDR3 size: 13 residues. CDR1 and CDR2 (germline): SGHTA, FQGNSA. V lost 4 bases and J 6 bases, leaving 13 bases between the germline ends. The CDR3 region is CASSSTQVSEQYF. Written as DNA, the CDR3 is TGTGCCAGCAGCTCTACACAGGTTTCCGAGCAGTACTTC.